The TCR beta chain under discussion was sequenced for a study of blood T cell repertoires in COVID-19. Background on the study: Specimens from acute and convalescent COVID-19 originated in the United States, Italy and Spain. The cDNA or gDNA used as material had been derived from T cells, B-cell-depleted T cells, or PBMCs.

The germline V and J ends were trimmed by 0 bases and 4 bases, with 11 bases remaining between them. Germline lookup yields CDR1 MRHNA and CDR2 SNTAGT. The CDR3 spans 15 residues. In the study's own analysis: Cell counts per sample came from amplifying reference gene primers. The method was immunoSEQ multiplex PCR; TCRdb's version includes in-frame clones alone and lacks a portion of them. For V, J and clone size, that table is used; D and trimming come from the DNA. The sample has 64,000 or so clones, approximately 91% seen once. The specimen was peripheral blood. This clonotype was sampled from a human donor in a cohort sampled during active COVID-19. The V call is TRBV6-4, the J call TRBJ2-3; D call uncertain. This CDR3 is CASSDSSRAPDTQYF. The CDR3 nucleotides are TGTGCCAGCAGTGACTCGTCGAGAGCTCCAGATACGCAGTATTTT.